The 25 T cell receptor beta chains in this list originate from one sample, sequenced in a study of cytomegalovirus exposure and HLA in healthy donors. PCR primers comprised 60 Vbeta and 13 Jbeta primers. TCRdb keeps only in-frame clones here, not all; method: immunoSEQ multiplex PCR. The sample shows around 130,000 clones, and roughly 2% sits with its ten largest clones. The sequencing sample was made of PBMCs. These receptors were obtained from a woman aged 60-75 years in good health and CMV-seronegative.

CDR3 residues: CASSSRNSGIPYNEQFF. Here the CDR3 DNA reads TGTGCCAGCAGTTCGCGTAATAGCGGCATTCCCTACAATGAGCAGTTCTTC. The chain links TRBV27 to TRBJ2-1; D may be TRBD2 (6 bases). The germline V gene has CDR1 MNHEY and CDR2 SMNVEV (reference sequence). The CDR3 consists of 17 residues. Trimming stripped 4 bases from V and 2 bases from J, with 18 bases between.

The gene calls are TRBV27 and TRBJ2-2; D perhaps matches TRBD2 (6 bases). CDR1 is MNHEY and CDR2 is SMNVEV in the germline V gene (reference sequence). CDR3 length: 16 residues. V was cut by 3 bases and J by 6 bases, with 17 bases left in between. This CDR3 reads CASSFHWRVKAGELFF. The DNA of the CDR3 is TGTGCCAGCAGTTTCCATTGGAGGGTCAAGGCCGGGGAGCTGTTTTTT.

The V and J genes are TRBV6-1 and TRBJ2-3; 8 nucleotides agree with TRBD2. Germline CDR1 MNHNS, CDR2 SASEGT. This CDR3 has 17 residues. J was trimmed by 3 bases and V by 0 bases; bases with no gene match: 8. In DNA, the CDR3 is TGTGCCAGCAGTGAAGCATTTATGGGACTAGGTACAGATACGCAGTATTTT. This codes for CASSEAFMGLGTDTQYF.

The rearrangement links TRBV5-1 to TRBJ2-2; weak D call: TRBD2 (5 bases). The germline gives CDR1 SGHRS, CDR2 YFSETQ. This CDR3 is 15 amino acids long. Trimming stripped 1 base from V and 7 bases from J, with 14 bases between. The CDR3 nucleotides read TGCGCCAGCAGCTTGAGCTCTAGCTGGGGCGGGGAGCTGTTTTTT. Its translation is CASSLSSSWGGELFF.

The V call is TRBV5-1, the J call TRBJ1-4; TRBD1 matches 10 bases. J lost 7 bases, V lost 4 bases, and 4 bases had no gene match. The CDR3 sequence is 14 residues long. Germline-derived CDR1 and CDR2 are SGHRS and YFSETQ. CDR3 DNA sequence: TGCGCCAGCAGCAGGACAGGGGGAAGTGAAAAACTGTTTTTT. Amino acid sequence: CASSRTGGSEKLFF.

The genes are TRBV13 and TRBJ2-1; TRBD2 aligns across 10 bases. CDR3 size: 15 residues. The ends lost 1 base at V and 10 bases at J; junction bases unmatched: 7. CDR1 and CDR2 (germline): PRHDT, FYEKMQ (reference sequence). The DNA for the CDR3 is TGTGCCAGCAGCTTAGCACTAGCGGGGATGGTCGAGCAGTTCTTC. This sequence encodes CASSLALAGMVEQFF.

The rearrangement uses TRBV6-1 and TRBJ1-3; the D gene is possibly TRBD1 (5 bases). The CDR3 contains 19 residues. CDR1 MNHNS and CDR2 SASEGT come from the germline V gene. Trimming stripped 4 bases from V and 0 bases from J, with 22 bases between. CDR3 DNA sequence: TGTGCCAGCAGTGGTGTGACGCCAGGGATCGGTTCCTCTGGAAACACCATATATTTT. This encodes CASSGVTPGIGSSGNTIYF.

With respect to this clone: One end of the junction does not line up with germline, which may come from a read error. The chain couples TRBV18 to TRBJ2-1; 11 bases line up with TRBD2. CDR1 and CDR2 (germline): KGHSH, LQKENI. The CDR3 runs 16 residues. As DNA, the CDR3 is TGTGCCAGCTCACCCCCCGGGACTAGCGGCTACAATGAGCGGTTCTTC. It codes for CASSPPGTSGYNERFF.

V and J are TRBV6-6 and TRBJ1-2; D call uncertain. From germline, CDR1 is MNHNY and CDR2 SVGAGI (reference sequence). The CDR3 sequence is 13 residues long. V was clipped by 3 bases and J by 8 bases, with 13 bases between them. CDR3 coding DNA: TGTGCCAGCAGTTATTTACCCTATGAGGGCTACACCTTC. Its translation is CASSYLPYEGYTF.

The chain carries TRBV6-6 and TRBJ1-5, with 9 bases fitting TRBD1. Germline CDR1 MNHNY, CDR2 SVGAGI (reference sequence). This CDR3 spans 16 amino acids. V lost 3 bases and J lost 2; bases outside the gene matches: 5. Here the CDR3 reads CASSYSTGGRNQPQHF. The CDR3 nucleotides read TGTGCCAGCAGTTATTCAACAGGGGGCCGCAATCAGCCCCAGCATTTT.

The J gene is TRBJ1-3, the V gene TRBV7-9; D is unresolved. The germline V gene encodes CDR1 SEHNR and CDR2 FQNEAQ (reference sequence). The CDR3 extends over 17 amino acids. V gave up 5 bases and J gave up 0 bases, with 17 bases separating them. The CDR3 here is CASSARQTPSSGNTIYF. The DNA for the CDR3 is TGTGCCAGCAGCGCCCGCCAGACTCCATCCTCTGGAAACACCATATATTTT.

CDR3 in DNA: TGCGCCAGCAGCGCTTACTCAGGGATGGGAGAGACCCAGTACTTC. This codes for CASSAYSGMGETQYF. The chain uses TRBV5-1 and TRBJ2-5, with D perhaps TRBD1 (5 bases). The V gene's germline CDR1 is SGHRS and CDR2 YFSETQ. Trimming stripped 4 bases from V and 4 bases from J, with 17 bases between. This CDR3 has 15 residues.

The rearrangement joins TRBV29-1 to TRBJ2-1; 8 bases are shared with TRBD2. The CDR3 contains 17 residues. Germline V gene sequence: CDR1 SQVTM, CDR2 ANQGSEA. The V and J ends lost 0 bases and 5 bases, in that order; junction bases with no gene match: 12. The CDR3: CSVEDVREGLGNNEQFF. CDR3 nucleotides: TGCAGCGTTGAAGATGTTCGGGAGGGGCTTGGGAACAATGAGCAGTTCTTC.

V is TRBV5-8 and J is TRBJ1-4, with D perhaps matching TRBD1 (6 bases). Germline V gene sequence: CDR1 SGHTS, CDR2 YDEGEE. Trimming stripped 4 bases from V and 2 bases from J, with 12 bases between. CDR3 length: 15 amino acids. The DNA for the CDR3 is TGTGCCAGCAGCCACTGGGGGCCCACTAATGAAAAACTGTTTTTT. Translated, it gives CASSHWGPTNEKLFF.

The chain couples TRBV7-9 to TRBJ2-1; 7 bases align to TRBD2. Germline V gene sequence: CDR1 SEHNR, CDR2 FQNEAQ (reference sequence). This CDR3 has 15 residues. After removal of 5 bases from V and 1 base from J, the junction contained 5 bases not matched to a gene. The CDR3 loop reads CASSARGGSYNEQFF. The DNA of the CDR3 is TGTGCCAGCAGCGCCCGGGGAGGGTCCTACAATGAGCAGTTCTTC.

CDR3 sequence reads: CASSSRPRTGSTGELFF. The CDR3, as DNA: TGCGCCAGCAGCTCCCGACCCCGGACAGGGAGCACCGGGGAGCTGTTTTTT. V gene TRBV5-1 combines with J gene TRBJ2-2; the match to TRBD1 covers 8 bases. Germline CDR1 SGHRS, CDR2 YFSETQ. The V gene end was trimmed by 3 bases and the J gene end by 4 bases; junction bases not matched to a gene: 11. There are 17 residues in the CDR3.

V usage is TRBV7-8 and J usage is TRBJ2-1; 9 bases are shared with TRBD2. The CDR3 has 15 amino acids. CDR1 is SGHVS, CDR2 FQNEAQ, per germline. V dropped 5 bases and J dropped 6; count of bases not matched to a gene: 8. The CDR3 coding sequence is TGTGCCAGCAGCCGTAGCGGGAGCGGGGTCAATGAGCAGTTCTTC. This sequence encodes CASSRSGSGVNEQFF.

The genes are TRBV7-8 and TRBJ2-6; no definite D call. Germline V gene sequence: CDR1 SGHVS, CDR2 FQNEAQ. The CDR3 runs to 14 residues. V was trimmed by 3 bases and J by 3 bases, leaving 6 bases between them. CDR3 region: CASSFPYGANVLTF. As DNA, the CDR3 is TGTGCCAGCAGCTTCCCTTATGGGGCCAACGTCCTGACTTTC.

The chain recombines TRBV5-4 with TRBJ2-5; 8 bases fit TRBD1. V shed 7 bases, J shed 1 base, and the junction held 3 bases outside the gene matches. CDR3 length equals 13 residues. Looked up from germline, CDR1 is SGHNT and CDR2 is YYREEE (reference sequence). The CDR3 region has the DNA TGTGCCAGCGGACAGGGACCCCAAGAGACCCAGTACTTC. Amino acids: CASGQGPQETQYF.

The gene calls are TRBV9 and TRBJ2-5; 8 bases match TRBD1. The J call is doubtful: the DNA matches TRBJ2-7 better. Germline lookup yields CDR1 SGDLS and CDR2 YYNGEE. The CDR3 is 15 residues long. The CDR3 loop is CASSVEGQASDEQYF. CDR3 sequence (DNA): TGTGCCAGCAGCGTAGAGGGACAGGCGTCGGACGAGCAGTACTTC.

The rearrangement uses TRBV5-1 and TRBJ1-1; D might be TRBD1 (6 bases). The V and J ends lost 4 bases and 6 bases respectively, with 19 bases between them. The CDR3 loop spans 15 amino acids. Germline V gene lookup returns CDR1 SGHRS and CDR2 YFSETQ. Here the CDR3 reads CASSRDGQRYAEAFF. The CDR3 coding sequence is TGCGCCAGCAGCCGAGACGGACAGCGGTACGCTGAAGCTTTCTTT.

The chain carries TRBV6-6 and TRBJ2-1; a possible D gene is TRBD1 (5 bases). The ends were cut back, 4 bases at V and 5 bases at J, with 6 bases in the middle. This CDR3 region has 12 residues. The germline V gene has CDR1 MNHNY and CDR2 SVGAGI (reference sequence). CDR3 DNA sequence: TGTGCCAGCAGTTGGACAAACAATGAGCAGTTCTTC. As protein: CASSWTNNEQFF.

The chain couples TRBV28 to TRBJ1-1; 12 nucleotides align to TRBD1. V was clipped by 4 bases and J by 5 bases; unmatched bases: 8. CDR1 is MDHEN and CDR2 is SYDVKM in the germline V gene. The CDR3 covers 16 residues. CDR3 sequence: CASSSPGQGAGTEAFF. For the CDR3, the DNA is TGTGCCAGCAGTTCACCGGGACAGGGGGCGGGAACTGAAGCTTTCTTT.

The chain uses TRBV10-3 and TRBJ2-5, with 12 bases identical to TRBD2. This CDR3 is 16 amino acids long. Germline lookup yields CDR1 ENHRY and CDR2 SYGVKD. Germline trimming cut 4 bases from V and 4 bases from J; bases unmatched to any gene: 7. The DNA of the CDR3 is TGTGCCATCAGTGCTGGACTAGCGGGGTCGGGAGAGACCCAGTACTTC. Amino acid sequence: CAISAGLAGSGETQYF.

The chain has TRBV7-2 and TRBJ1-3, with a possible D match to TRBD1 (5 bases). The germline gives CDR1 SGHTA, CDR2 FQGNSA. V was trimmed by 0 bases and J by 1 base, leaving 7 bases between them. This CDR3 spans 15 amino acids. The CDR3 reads CASSLAGASGNTIYF. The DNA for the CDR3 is TGTGCCAGCAGCTTAGCTGGGGCTTCTGGAAACACCATATATTTT.